These 31 T cell receptor beta chains came from one sample sequenced in a study of T-cell reconstitution after alpha-beta-depleted transplantation in children. A library of TCRbeta sequences, prepared with unique molecular identifiers, was generated. TCRdb ran MiXCR on the PCR reads and lists one entry per CDR3 protein. The sample holds around 200,000 distinct CDR3 sequences, roughly 8.3% seen once. The specimen comprised PBMCs, mostly from graft donor cells, sampled 360 days after TCRalphabeta/CD19-depleted stem cell transplant. The source of these receptors is a male patient aged 2 to 9 who had a stem cell transplant for acute myeloid leukemia, so the T cells may come from the graft donor.

The table lists this clonotype with a few counts. The chain joins TRBV7-3 to TRBJ2-1, with D perhaps matching TRBD1 (5 bases). The CDR3 has 16 residues. V lost 0 bases and J 0 bases, leaving 9 bases between the germline ends. Per the germline V gene, CDR1 is SGHTA and CDR2 is FQGTGA. CDR3 loop: CASSLTKDNSYNEQFF. The CDR3, as DNA: TGTGCCAGCAGCTTAACAAAGGACAACTCCTACAATGAGCAGTTCTTC.

This clonotype was recorded at least ten times. The chain links TRBV20-1 to TRBJ2-1; D is perhaps TRBD2 (5 bases). The CDR3 is 15 residues long. Between the trimmed V and J ends, which lost 6 bases and 0 bases, there was a span of 15 bases. The germline gives CDR1 DFQATT, CDR2 SNEGSKA (reference sequence). The CDR3 coding sequence is TGCAGTGCACTCGAGCGGTACAGCTCCTACAATGAGCAGTTCTTC. Its translation is CSALERYSSYNEQFF.

The table lists this clonotype with a few counts. The chain carries TRBV29-1 and TRBJ1-5; TRBD1 might be the D (5 bases). CDR1 and CDR2 (germline): SQVTM, ANQGSEA. V was trimmed by 0 bases and J by 11 bases, leaving 14 bases between them. The CDR3 runs to 13 residues. The CDR3 sequence is CSVEDGGSVAQHF. CDR3 nucleotide sequence: TGCAGCGTTGAAGATGGGGGTTCGGTAGCCCAGCATTTT.

This chain joins TRBV12-3 or TRBV12-4 and TRBJ2-2, with 8 bases aligning to TRBD1. V lost 6 bases, J lost 1 base, and 7 bases stayed unmatched. The CDR3 is 16 residues long. The CDR3 region has the DNA TGTGCCAGCAGCTGGGGGGACAGGCAGAACACCGGGGAGCTGTTTTTT. It is translated as CASSWGDRQNTGELFF.

The chain combines TRBV28 with TRBJ1-5, with 8 bases that match TRBD1. The V and J ends lost 5 bases and 6 bases, in that order; junction bases with no gene match: 3. Germline loops: CDR1 MDHEN, CDR2 SYDVKM. This CDR3 has 13 amino acids. CDR3 in DNA: TGTGCCAGCAGTCGGACAGGGCGTCAGCCCCAGCATTTT. Encoded protein: CASSRTGRQPQHF.

The genes are TRBV4-2 and TRBJ2-7, with TRBD2 identical over 8 bases. Per the germline V gene, CDR1 is LGHNA and CDR2 is YNFKEQ. This CDR3 has 17 amino acids. The trim removed 0 bases at V and 4 bases at J, leaving 11 bases unmatched. This CDR3 is CASSQDRAGGLSYEQYF. The CDR3 DNA is TGTGCCAGCAGCCAAGATAGGGCGGGAGGCCTTTCGTACGAGCAGTACTTC.

This chain joins TRBV28 and TRBJ2-7; D not certain. The CDR3 length is 10 residues. Germline V gene data show CDR1 as MDHEN and CDR2 as SYDVKM. The V end lost 10 bases, the J end lost 6 bases, and 10 bases lay between the germline ends. As DNA, the CDR3 is TGTGCCACCCGGTGGGGCGAGCAGTACTTC. Translating gives CATRWGEQYF.

Many counts were recorded for this clonotype. CDR3 nucleotide sequence: TGCGCCAGCAGCCAAGATCCTAGCTCCTACAATGAGCAGTTCTTC. Amino acids: CASSQDPSSYNEQFF. The gene calls are TRBV4-1 and TRBJ2-1; D is undetermined. The CDR3 runs to 15 residues. Germline CDR1 is MGHRA and CDR2 is YSYEKL. Trimming took off 0 bases at V and 0 bases at J, with 6 bases between the two ends.

This clonotype was recorded a few times. The chain employs TRBV24-1 and TRBJ2-1, with TRBD2 identical over 8 bases. This CDR3 contains 15 residues. Germline CDR1 is KGHDR and CDR2 is SFDVKD. Trimming at V came to 4 bases and at J to 7 bases, leaving 8 bases not matched to a gene. The CDR3 protein is CATSDPGLGSNEQFF. The DNA for the CDR3 is TGTGCCACCAGTGACCCGGGACTAGGATCAAATGAGCAGTTCTTC.

This clonotype turned up a few times. The V and J genes are TRBV5-1 and TRBJ2-5; D is unresolved. The ends were cut back, 0 bases at V and 1 base at J, with 10 bases in the middle. This CDR3 comprises 15 residues. Germline CDR1 SGHRS, CDR2 YFSETQ. The CDR3 sequence is CASSLGTIVQETQYF. The CDR3 coding sequence is TGCGCCAGCAGCTTGGGAACGATCGTCCAAGAGACCCAGTACTTC.

The V call is TRBV7-9, the J call TRBJ1-1; D is undetermined. Trimming shortened V by 4 bases and J by 3 bases, and 12 bases separated the two germline ends. The germline CDR1 and CDR2 sequences are SEHNR and FQNEAQ (reference sequence). The CDR3 totals 14 residues. CDR3 protein: CASSYLLGYTEAFF. The CDR3 DNA follows: TGTGCCAGCAGCTATCTACTGGGGTACACTGAAGCTTTCTTT.

This clonotype was recorded at least ten times. The chain recombines TRBV29-1 with TRBJ2-2; 10 nucleotides match TRBD2. The CDR3 is 14 amino acids. Germline V lookup: CDR1 SQVTM, CDR2 ANQGSEA. The CDR3 sequence is CTKPGLADTGELFF. The CDR3 DNA follows: TGCACCAAACCCGGACTAGCGGACACCGGGGAGCTGTTTTTT.

V is TRBV7-2 and J is TRBJ2-5, with 11 nucleotides matching TRBD2. V was clipped by 3 bases and J by 4 bases; unmatched bases: 1. Germline V gene sequence: CDR1 SGHTA, CDR2 FQGNSA. The CDR3 sequence is 14 residues long. The CDR3 loop reads CASSFTSGGETQYF. Written as DNA, the CDR3 is TGTGCCAGCAGCTTCACTAGCGGGGGAGAGACCCAGTACTTC.

This clonotype was found many times. The chain uses TRBV7-3 and TRBJ2-3, with no clear D. V was shortened by 4 bases and J by 3 bases, with 14 bases between the two germline ends. CDR3 size: 15 residues. Germline V gene sequence: CDR1 SGHTA, CDR2 FQGTGA. The CDR3 DNA reads TGTGCCAGCAGCTACCTCCCAGGTGGGACAGATACGCAGTATTTT. It specifies CASSYLPGGTDTQYF. Variable domain in full (rest from reference TRBV7-3 and TRBJ2-3): GAGVSQTPSNKVTEKGKYVELRCDPISGHTALYWYRQSLGQGPEFLIYFQGTGAADDSGLPNDRFFAVRPEGSVSTLKIQRTERGDSAVYLCASSYLPGGTDTQYFGPGTRLTVL.

This clonotype was seen at least ten times. The chain couples TRBV6-5 to TRBJ1-5; 9 bases line up with TRBD1. This CDR3 contains 13 residues. Per the germline V gene, CDR1 is MNHEY and CDR2 is SVGAGI. The ends lost 5 bases at V and 5 bases at J; junction bases unmatched: 1. The CDR3 DNA is TGTGCCAGCAGTAGACAGGGGGATCAGCCCCAGCATTTT. Its protein product is CASSRQGDQPQHF.

This clonotype came up a few times. V is TRBV4-3 and J is TRBJ2-5; the D gene is possibly TRBD2 (6 bases). The CDR3 is 14 amino acids. Germline-derived CDR1 and CDR2 are LGHNA and YSLEER. V dropped 0 bases and J dropped 5 bases, with 10 bases sitting between them. The CDR3 region is CASSQDSGTETQYF. The CDR3 nucleotides read TGCGCCAGCAGCCAAGATTCAGGGACTGAGACCCAGTACTTC.

This clonotype was detected ten times or more. This chain connects TRBV7-3 to TRBJ2-3, with 13 bases fitting TRBD2. Germline V gene data show CDR1 as SGHTA and CDR2 as FQGTGA. V was clipped by 3 bases and J by 0 bases; unmatched bases: 3. The length of the CDR3 is 17 residues. The CDR3 region has the DNA TGTGCCAGCAGCTTGGGACTAGCGGGAACTAGCACAGATACGCAGTATTTT. The encoded protein is CASSLGLAGTSTDTQYF.

This clonotype was counted many times. The genes are TRBV18 and TRBJ2-3; D remains unclear. The length of the CDR3 is 12 residues. Germline assignment: CDR1 KGHSH and CDR2 LQKENI. V shed 9 bases and J shed 3 bases, with 10 bases lying between them. CDR3 sequence (DNA): TGTGCCAGTAGTCCCCGGACAGATACGCAGTATTTT. Translated: CASSPRTDTQYF.

There are many counts of this clonotype. This chain uses TRBV7-2 with TRBJ1-2; TRBD1 matches at 9 bases. V lost 5 bases and J lost 3; bases outside the gene matches: 4. The CDR3 length is 14 residues. The germline CDR1 and CDR2 sequences are SGHTA and FQGNSA. The CDR3 DNA reads as TGTGCCAGCAGCCGCTGGACAGGGGACTATGGCTACACCTTC. Translated: CASSRWTGDYGYTF.

This clonotype was found a few times. This chain links TRBV2 with TRBJ2-1; 9 nucleotides line up with TRBD1. In germline, CDR1 is SNHLY, CDR2 FYNNEI. J was trimmed by 5 bases and V by 6 bases; bases with no gene match: 11. This CDR3 is 16 amino acids long. The chain's CDR3 is CASRNGDRDLDNEQFF. CDR3 DNA sequence: TGTGCCAGCAGAAACGGGGACAGGGATCTAGACAATGAGCAGTTCTTC.

This clonotype showed up just a few times. The chain has TRBV29-1 and TRBJ1-2, with 9 nucleotides matching TRBD1. This CDR3 comprises 12 residues. Germline-derived CDR1 and CDR2 are SQVTM and ANQGSEA. V shed 6 bases and J 6 bases; nucleotides not matched to a gene: 5. CDR3 in amino acids: CSVTRQGDGYTF. In DNA, the CDR3 is TGCAGCGTCACCCGACAGGGGGATGGCTACACCTTC. Variable domain in full (rest from reference TRBV29-1 and TRBJ1-2): SAVISQKPSRDICQRGTSLTIQCQVDSQVTMMFWYRQQPGQSLTLIATANQGSEATYESGFVIDKFPISRPNLTFSTLTVSNMSPEDSSIYLCSVTRQGDGYTFGSGTRLTVV.

V and J are TRBV7-2 and TRBJ2-5; D remains ambiguous. The CDR3 consists of 13 residues. Trimming shortened V by 5 bases and J by 4 bases, and 11 bases separated the two germline ends. Germline V gene sequence: CDR1 SGHTA, CDR2 FQGNSA. CDR3 sequence: CASSTIRRETQYF. CDR3 nucleotides: TGTGCCAGCAGCACCATCCGACGAGAGACCCAGTACTTC.

The V gene is TRBV5-1, the J gene TRBJ1-3; possibly TRBD1 for D (6 bases). Trimming shortened V by 4 bases and J by 2 bases, and 7 bases separated the two germline ends. There are 13 residues in the CDR3. Germline V gene lookup returns CDR1 SGHRS and CDR2 YFSETQ. The CDR3 spells CASSRTAGNTIYF. The CDR3 nucleotides are TGCGCCAGCAGCAGGACAGCTGGAAACACCATATATTTT.

The rearrangement joins TRBV20-1 to TRBJ2-1; 13 bases are shared with TRBD2. The CDR3 length is 12 residues. The germline CDR1 and CDR2 sequences are DFQATT and SNEGSKA (reference sequence). CDR3 nucleotide sequence: TGCGGGGGACTAGCGGGAAAGTATGAGCAGTTCTTC. Translated: CGGLAGKYEQFF.

This clonotype showed up many times. The CDR3 nucleotides are TGTGCCAGCAGTGAGTCTCTTAAGCGAGGCTACACCTTC. It is translated as CASSESLKRGYTF. This chain uses TRBV6-1 with TRBJ1-2; D unresolved. Trimming shortened V by 3 bases and J by 8 bases, and 13 bases separated the two germline ends. The CDR3 consists of 13 residues. Germline CDR1 and CDR2: MNHNS and SASEGT.

This clonotype appeared many times. The V gene is TRBV6-2 or TRBV6-3, the J gene TRBJ2-7; 8 positions match TRBD2. With V trimmed by 0 bases and J by 1 base, 5 bases remained unmatched. CDR1 and CDR2 from the germline V gene are MNHEY and SVGEGT. There are 16 residues in the CDR3. The CDR3 here is CASSYSGIAGSYEQYF. CDR3 DNA sequence: TGTGCCAGCAGTTACTCGGGCATAGCGGGATCCTACGAGCAGTACTTC.

The chain is built from TRBV6-2 or TRBV6-3 and TRBJ2-1, with D unclear. In germline, CDR1 is MNHEY, CDR2 SVGEGT. Trimming shortened V by 6 bases and J by 6 bases, and 3 bases separated the two germline ends. The CDR3 is made up of 10 amino acids. Here the CDR3 DNA reads TGTGCCAGCAGGGGCAATGAGCAGTTCTTC. The encoded protein is CASRGNEQFF.

This clonotype was detected a few times. V is TRBV12-3 or TRBV12-4 and J is TRBJ2-2; a weak D match, TRBD2 (5 bases). The CDR3 has 15 amino acids. Between the trimmed V and J ends, which lost 7 bases and 7 bases, there was a span of 19 bases. CDR3 region: CASTVRLAPHGELFF. CDR3 sequence (DNA): TGTGCCAGCACCGTCCGGCTAGCCCCCCACGGGGAGCTGTTTTTT.

The V and J genes are TRBV2 and TRBJ2-2, with 9 bases aligning to TRBD1. V lost 5 bases, J lost 6 bases, and 10 bases stayed unmatched. Germline V gene lookup returns CDR1 SNHLY and CDR2 FYNNEI. The CDR3 is 16 amino acids. CDR3: CASSRDRVEGSGELFF. CDR3 coding DNA: TGTGCCAGCAGTCGGGACAGGGTCGAAGGGTCCGGGGAGCTGTTTTTT.

As for this clonotype: A much larger clone is a single base away; this may be a read error. The chain combines TRBV9 with TRBJ1-1; 7 nucleotides agree with TRBD1. Germline V gene data show CDR1 as SGDLS and CDR2 as YYNGEE. Trimming cost V 3 bases and J 6 bases; bases outside gene matches: 20. This CDR3 region has 18 residues. This CDR3 reads CASSEGANRGKGKAEAFF. In DNA, the CDR3 is TGTGCCAGCAGCGAGGGGGCTAATCGGGGCAAGGGCAAGGCTGAAGCTTTCTTT.

This clonotype occurred once. This could be a read error, since a much larger clone is one nucleotide away. J is TRBJ2-3 and V is TRBV7-6; 8 positions agree with TRBD2. The CDR3 sequence is 18 residues long. Germline V gives CDR1 SGHVS, CDR2 FNYEAQ. The CDR3 sequence is CASSLGPGLVGIADTLYF. Here the CDR3 DNA reads TGTGCCAGCAGCTTAGGTCCGGGACTAGTAGGAATAGCGGATACGCTGTATTTT. The variable domain in full, with the rest retrieved from reference TRBV7-6 and TRBJ2-3, is GAGVSQSPRYKVTKRGQDVALRCDPISGHVSLYWYRQALGQGPEFLTYFNYEAQQDKSGLPNDRFSAERPEGSISTLTIQRTEQRDSAMYRCASSLGPGLVGIADTLYFGPGTRLTVL.